The sequence of this TCR beta chain was determined in a study of blood T cell repertoires in COVID-19. Assay: immunoSEQ multiplex PCR; the TCRdb copy retains only in-frame clones and omits some. The table has some 160,000 clones, around 90% seen once; the top ten hold about 5%. V shed 4 bases and J shed 6 bases, with 16 bases lying between them. Germline V gene lookup returns CDR1 SGHVS and CDR2 FNYEAQ. The CDR3 has 15 amino acids. Seattle researchers signed up patients amid active infection and tracked them longitudinally. This TCR was recovered from a man younger than 35 with COVID-19, enrolled during active disease. The sample taken for sequencing was peripheral blood. V usage is TRBV7-6 and J usage is TRBJ2-1; maybe TRBD2 (6 bases). The CDR3, as DNA: TGTGCCAGCAGCTCGGTTTGGGGGAGGTTCAATGAGCAGTTCTTC. It codes for CASSSVWGRFNEQFF.